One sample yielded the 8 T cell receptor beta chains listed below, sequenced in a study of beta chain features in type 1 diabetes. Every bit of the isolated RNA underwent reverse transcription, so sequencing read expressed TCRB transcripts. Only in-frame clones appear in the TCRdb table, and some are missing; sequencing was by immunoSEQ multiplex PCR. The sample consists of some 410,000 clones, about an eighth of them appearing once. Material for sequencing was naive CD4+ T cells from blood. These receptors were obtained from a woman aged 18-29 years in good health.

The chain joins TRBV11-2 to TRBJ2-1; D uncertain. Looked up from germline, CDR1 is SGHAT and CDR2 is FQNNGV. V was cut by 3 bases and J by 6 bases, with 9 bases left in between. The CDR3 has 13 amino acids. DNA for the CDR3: TGTGCCAGCAGCTTCTCTAGAGGCAATGAGCAGTTCTTC. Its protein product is CASSFSRGNEQFF.

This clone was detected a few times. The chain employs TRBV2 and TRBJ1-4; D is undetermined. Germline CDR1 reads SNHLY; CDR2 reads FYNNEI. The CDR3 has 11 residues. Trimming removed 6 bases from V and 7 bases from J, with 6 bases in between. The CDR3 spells CASRSSEKLFF. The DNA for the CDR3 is TGTGCCAGCAGGTCCAGTGAAAAACTGTTTTTT. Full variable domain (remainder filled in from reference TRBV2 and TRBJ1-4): EPEVTQTPSHQVTQMGQEVILRCVPISNHLYFYWYRQILGQKVEFLVSFYNNEISEKSEIFDDQFSVERPDGSNFTLKIRSTKLEDSAMYFCASRSSEKLFFGSGTQLSVL.

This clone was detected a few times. The CDR3 spells CASSFSSSSYNEQFF. In DNA form, the CDR3 reads TGTGCCAGCAGCTTCAGCTCGAGCTCCTACAATGAGCAGTTCTTC. This chain links TRBV9 with TRBJ2-1, with D hard to call. Between the trimmed V and J ends, which lost 4 bases and 0 bases, there was a span of 11 bases. There are 15 residues in the CDR3. CDR1 and CDR2 from the germline V gene are SGDLS and YYNGEE.

CDR3 sequence (DNA): TGTGCCAGCTCACCACCGGAGGCAGGGAAGATTAGTGGCTACACCTTC. It translates to CASSPPEAGKISGYTF. The chain couples TRBV18 to TRBJ1-2; perhaps TRBD1 as D (5 bases). With 0 bases removed from V and 7 bases from J, the gap between germline ends came to 18 bases. Looked up from germline, CDR1 is KGHSH and CDR2 is LQKENI. The CDR3 extends over 16 amino acids.

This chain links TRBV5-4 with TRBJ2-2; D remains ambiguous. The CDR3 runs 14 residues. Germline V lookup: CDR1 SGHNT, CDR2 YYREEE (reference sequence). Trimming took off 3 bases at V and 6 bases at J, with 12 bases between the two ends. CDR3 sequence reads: CASSSWGTAGELFF. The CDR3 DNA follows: TGTGCCAGCAGCTCCTGGGGTACGGCCGGGGAGCTGTTTTTT.

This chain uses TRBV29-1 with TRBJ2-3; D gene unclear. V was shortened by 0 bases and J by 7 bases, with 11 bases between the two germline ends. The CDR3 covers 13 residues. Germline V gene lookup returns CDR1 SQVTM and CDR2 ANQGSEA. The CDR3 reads CSVEDQRRNTQYF. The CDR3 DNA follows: TGCAGCGTTGAAGATCAGAGAAGAAATACGCAGTATTTT.

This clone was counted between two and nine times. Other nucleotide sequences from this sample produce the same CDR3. In nucleotides, the CDR3 is TGCGCCAGCAGCCAGGACAGGGGGACAGATACGCAGTATTTT. This translates into CASSQDRGTDTQYF. The chain carries TRBV4-3 and TRBJ2-3; 10 bases map to TRBD1. The V gene end was trimmed by 3 bases and the J gene end by 3 bases; junction bases not matched to a gene: 0. Germline values: CDR1 LGHNA, CDR2 YSLEER. CDR3 size: 14 residues.

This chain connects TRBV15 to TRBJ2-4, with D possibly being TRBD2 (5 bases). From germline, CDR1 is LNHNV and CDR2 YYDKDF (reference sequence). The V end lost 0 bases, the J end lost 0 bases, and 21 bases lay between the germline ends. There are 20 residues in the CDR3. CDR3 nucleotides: TGTGCCACCAGCAGAGACCCAGGCATAGGAGGACTCCTAGCCAAAAACATTCAGTACTTC. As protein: CATSRDPGIGGLLAKNIQYF.